This paragraph reports one T cell receptor (beta chain). Its antigen specificity is not known. Per-nucleotide qualities are absent, and no much larger clonotype sits a single base away. Using the deep immunoSEQ assay, multiplex PCR amplified TCR CDR3 regions from genomic DNA. Extracted genomic DNA from each cell subset was spread evenly across all wells of several immunoSEQ 96-well plates, with each plate serving as a replicate. For sorted subsets, approximately 200 ng of genomic DNA, equivalent to around 31,000 T cell genomes, went into each replicate PCR. Purified libraries were measured with a Qubit 3.0 fluorometer, size-checked on a Bioanalyzer 2100, and measured again with the KAPA Library Quantification kit. Each immunoSEQ 96-well plate was sequenced on its own single-read 150-cycle Illumina NextSeq 550 flow cell. Per the original workflow: The immunoSEQ output contained only junctional sequences without quality scores, so filtering could not match that applied to full-length reads. To assign V/J genes and CDR3, sequences were annotated using PyIR, a Python wrapper for IgBLAST v1.9, with IMGT germline references. Reads were filtered out if the reads had weak V/J assignments (E-value above 1e-6), no CDR3, stop codons, out-of-frame junctions, or ambiguous translated residues. V3J clonotypes were defined by identical inferred V gene, J gene, and CDR3 amino acid sequence. Percentage overlap between repertoires was calculated by dividing the number of shared unique clonotypes by the size of the smaller repertoire. Richness of each repertoire was evaluated using RTK rarefaction, the Chao1 estimator, and Recon v2.1 estimates of unobserved clonotypes. Generation probabilities for all TCRbeta clonotypes obtained by the gDNA method from four donors were computed using OLGA. What TCRdb holds here is the immuneACCESS table cut down to in-frame rearrangements. Part of the clones is not present; checked against another copy, under half of the missing clones reflect an unresolved V gene, and the others are unexplained. That table furnishes V, J and clone size, whereas the DNA furnished D and trimming. For this sample the table gives about 2,500,000 clones, of which around 94% were detected only once. The ten biggest clones cover around 0.15% of the sample.

From the cysteine up to the phenylalanine, the CDR3 has a length of 15 residues. Just CDR3 DNA is preserved here, 45 bases in frame from base 1. Ends trimmed: V by 5 bases, J by 1 base; bases unmatched to a gene: 4. As encoded in the germline V gene, CDR1 is MNHEY while CDR2 is SVGAGI. The data originate from a study of shared clonotypes between healthy human individuals (dated by TCRdb to 2020 to 2021). With regard to the full study: A few men and a couple of women, aged 18 to 49 years, made up the cohort. To estimate repertoire size and how much clonotypes are shared between individuals, the study performed deep sequencing of blood TCR repertoires from five healthy adults. To increase sequencing depth and limit assay-specific biases, different laboratories used diverse techniques to prepare libraries and sequence TCR repertoires. Per donor, leukapheresis produced somewhere between about 0.94 and 10 billion PBMCs. Per donor, three plates each were used for CD4 naive and CD4 memory, two for CD8 naive, and one for CD8 memory. Study-wide findings and limitations: Pairwise subsampling led to the expectation that sequencing depth would affect the degree of clonotype sharing among donors. The genetic and exposure-history diversity represented was limited by the small number of donors. Only blood was sampled, and tissue TCR repertoires likely differ from those in blood. Estimated clonotype richness was generally larger for naive than for memory subsets. Compared with non-shared clonotypes, clonotypes shared by all four sorted-subset donors had higher generation probabilities. When several donors were compared, the shared fraction of clonotypes was 5% to 6.5% for naive CD4, over 3% for naive CD8, roughly 2.5% for memory CD4, and around 0.4% for memory CD8. Rarefaction of sorted-subset datasets indicated incomplete sequencing despite the large sequencing depth.

Healthy HIV-negative adults with no recently reported acute infections or vaccinations were included as donors. Every donor was a Caucasian adult residing in Nashville, Tennessee, USA. CD4+ T cells were enriched by magnetic negative selection; naive cells were then positively selected on CD45RA, and the negative fraction formed the memory subset. After blood collection by leukapheresis, PBMCs were isolated using Ficoll-Histopaque density gradient centrifugation and then cryopreserved in the vapor phase of liquid nitrogen. Analytical flow cytometry was used to check the purity and quantity of each magnetically sorted T cell population. From each sorted fraction, genomic DNA was isolated and quantified by UV absorbance on a Nanodrop 2000c.

The chain is encoded by TRBV6-5 joined to TRBJ2-2; TRBD2 matches 7 bases in the middle. The sequence derives from a man between 18 and 29 years old in good health. The sequenced sample consisted of naive CD4+ T cells sorted from blood. In light of the paper, this sample's cell subset or site label describes: CD45RA+ positively selected. The CDR3: CASSVGGVNTGELFF. The DNA sequence follows: TGTGCCAGCAGTGTGGGAGGGGTGAACACCGGGGAGCTGTTTTTT.